This TCR beta chain was obtained from a study of cytomegalovirus exposure and HLA in healthy donors. Overall study: The use of the same platform for the roughly 130 validation repertoires and the roughly 680 first-cohort repertoires was reported by a later analysis.

Study results and limitations: The study recorded about 150 TCR beta chains that were cytomegalovirus-associated. Confirmation was obtained in vitro that a few CMV-associated chains are specific for CMV antigens. Rarity characterized most TCR sequences, yet some public TCRs appeared in many donors.

Note on this clone: What it binds is not known.

CDR1 MNHEY and CDR2 SMNVEV come from the germline V gene (reference sequence). Trimming stripped 0 bases from V and 0 bases from J, with 12 bases between. The CDR3 is 17 residues long. Data came from immunoSEQ multiplex PCR; TCRdb stores just in-frame clones and leaves some out. The sample lists over 65,000 clones, 94% seen once, with 1.9% in the top ten. The sample consisted of PBMCs. The source is a woman aged 18-29 years in good health and CMV-seropositive. The V and J genes are TRBV27 and TRBJ1-3, with D hard to call. The CDR3 loop reads CASSLSYSGSSGNTIYF. The CDR3 region has the DNA TGTGCCAGCAGTTTATCGTACAGTGGGAGCTCTGGAAACACCATATATTTT.